This entry concerns a single T cell receptor beta chain. V lost 3 bases and J lost 3; bases outside the gene matches: 4. This CDR3 comprises 15 residues. The germline V gene has CDR1 SEHNR and CDR2 FQNEAQ (reference sequence). In the original analysis: Amplification from reference gene primers served as the basis for estimated nucleated cell counts. Generated by immunoSEQ multiplex PCR, the TCRdb table keeps only in-frame clones and is missing some. V and J calls and clone size are as listed in that table; D and trimming were resolved from the DNA. This sample carries under 300,000 clones, approximately 82% of them seen once, and the ten largest clones take less than 3.5%. The sample comes from a study of blood T cell repertoires in COVID-19. Study-wide background: The United States, Italy and Spain were the sources of the acute and convalescent COVID-19 samples.

This chain connects TRBV7-9 to TRBJ2-7; 11 bases align to TRBD1. Material for sequencing was peripheral blood. The sequence came from a woman aged 18-29 years with acute or convalescent COVID-19. Here the CDR3 DNA reads TGTGCCAGCAGCTTGGCCGGGACAGGGGGCTACGAGCAGTACTTC. Translated, it gives CASSLAGTGGYEQYF. Full variable domain (missing parts from reference TRBV7-9 and TRBJ2-7): DTGVSQNPRHKITKRGQNVTFRCDPISEHNRLYWYRQTLGQGPEFLTYFQNEAQLEKSRLLSDRFSAERPKGSFSTLEIQRTEQGDSAMYLCASSLAGTGGYEQYFGPGTRLTVT.